The clone carrying this T cell receptor beta chain showed up just a few times. Its specificity is not known. TCRdb's copy holds only in-frame clones and misses some; the assay was immunoSEQ multiplex PCR. The repertoire holds some 1,100,000 clones, with around 78% as singletons. The data stem from a study of shared clonotypes between healthy human individuals. Germline CDR1 and CDR2: SGDLS and YYNGEE. There are 16 residues in the CDR3. V lost 0 bases and J lost 0, with 11 bases in between. Healthy HIV-negative adults with no recent acute infections or vaccinations were recruited as donors. Study-wide results and limits: Generation probabilities were higher for clonotypes shared across all four sorted-subset donors than for unshared ones. On the whole, naive subsets had larger estimated richness than memory subsets had. Researchers sampled blood only, noting tissue repertoires likely differ.

The rearrangement uses TRBV9 and TRBJ2-3; D may be TRBD2 (6 bases). The clonotype comes from a man aged 18 to 35 in good health. Some clones in this sample may be carry-over from other donors' samples. The sample comprised memory CD4+ T cells from PBMCs. Subset described: CD45RA-negative fraction. In DNA, the CDR3 is TGTGCCAGCAGCGTAGCCGGGGGTACTAGCACAGATACGCAGTATTTT. Its translation is CASSVAGGTSTDTQYF.